A selection of T cell receptor beta chains follows, all from one sample in a study of cytomegalovirus exposure and HLA in healthy donors. The table came from immunoSEQ multiplex PCR; TCRdb's copy has only in-frame clones and leaves some out. Among around 200,000 clones listed, around 83% were seen once. Sequenced sample: PBMCs. These receptors were obtained from a woman in her fifties or sixties in good health and CMV-seropositive. Each CDR3 is given with its conserved first and last residue. The D gene is left open where the match is weak.

>12|TRBV10-3|-
CAISIQGDEQYF
>14|TRBV19|TRBD1
CASGTGGAGNTIYF
>15|TRBV4-3|TRBD1
CASSQGTGVWYEQYF
>13|TRBV6-5|-
CASSYSSSETQYF
>14|TRBV27|-
CASSLSLAVTEAFF
>13|TRBV30|-
CAWTLQGNTEAFF
>14|TRBV10-3|-
CAISAAGLNTEAFF
>14|TRBV7-2|-
CASSLEGATDTQYF
>13|TRBV9|TRBD1
CASSSRDSGRYTF
>16|TRBV5-1|TRBD1
CASSLAGGAYTGELFF
>15|TRBV5-4|TRBD2
CASSLEKRGEYEQYF
>15|TRBV6-5|TRBD2
CASSGEAGGFYEQYF
>14|TRBV6-1|-
CASLPGQRNTEAFF
>14|TRBV5-1|TRBD2
CASSSAGGLETQYF